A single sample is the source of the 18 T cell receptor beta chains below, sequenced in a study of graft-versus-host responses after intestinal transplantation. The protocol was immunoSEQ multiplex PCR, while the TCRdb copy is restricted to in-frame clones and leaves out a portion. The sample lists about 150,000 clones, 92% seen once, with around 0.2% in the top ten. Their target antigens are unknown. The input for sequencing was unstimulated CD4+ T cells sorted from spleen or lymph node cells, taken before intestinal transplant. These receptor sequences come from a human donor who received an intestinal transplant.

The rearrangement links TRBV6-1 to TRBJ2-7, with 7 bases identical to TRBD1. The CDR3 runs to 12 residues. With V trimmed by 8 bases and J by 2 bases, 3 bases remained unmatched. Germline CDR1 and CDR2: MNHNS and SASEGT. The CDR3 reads CASEDRPYEQYF. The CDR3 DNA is TGTGCCAGCGAGGACAGGCCCTACGAGCAGTACTTC.

CDR3 residues: CASSLFRAGVISTDTQYF. The CDR3 coding sequence is TGTGCCAGCAGCTTGTTCCGGGCAGGGGTCATCAGCACAGATACGCAGTATTTT. The V call is TRBV5-8, the J call TRBJ2-3, with D possibly matching TRBD1 (6 bases). The length of the CDR3 is 18 residues. Trimming left V 1 base short and J 0 bases short, with 18 bases between. In germline, CDR1 is SGHTS, CDR2 YDEGEE.

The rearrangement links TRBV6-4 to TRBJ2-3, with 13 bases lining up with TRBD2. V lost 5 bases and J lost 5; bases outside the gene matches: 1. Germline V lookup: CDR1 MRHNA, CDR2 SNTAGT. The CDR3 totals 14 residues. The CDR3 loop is CASSRLAGGDTQYF. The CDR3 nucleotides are TGTGCCAGCAGTAGACTAGCGGGGGGAGATACGCAGTATTTT.

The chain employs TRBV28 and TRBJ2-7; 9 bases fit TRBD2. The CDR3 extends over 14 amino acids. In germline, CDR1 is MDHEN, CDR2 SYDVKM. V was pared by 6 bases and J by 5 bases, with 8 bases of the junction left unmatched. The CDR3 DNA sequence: TGTGCCAGCAGCCCTAGGCGGGAGGGAAACGAGCAGTACTTC. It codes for CASSPRREGNEQYF.

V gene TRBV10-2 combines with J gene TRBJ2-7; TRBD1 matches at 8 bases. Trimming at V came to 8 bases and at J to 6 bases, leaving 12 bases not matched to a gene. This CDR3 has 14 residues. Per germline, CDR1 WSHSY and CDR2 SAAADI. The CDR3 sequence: CASLGGDRGIEQYF. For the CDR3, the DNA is TGCGCCAGCTTAGGGGGAGACAGGGGTATCGAGCAGTACTTC.

The CDR3 DNA reads as TGTGCCAGTAGTATAGATTCCTCGCAAGAGACCCAGTACTTC. It codes for CASSIDSSQETQYF. The chain has TRBV19 and TRBJ2-5; D call uncertain. The CDR3 sequence is 14 residues long. Germline values: CDR1 LNHDA, CDR2 SQIVND (reference sequence). V lost 0 bases, J lost 2 bases, and 7 bases lay in between.

Here the CDR3 reads CASSLRGYNEQFF. Here the CDR3 DNA reads TGTGCCAGCAGCTTAAGGGGTTACAATGAGCAGTTCTTC. V usage is TRBV11-3 and J usage is TRBJ2-1, with a possible D match to TRBD1 (5 bases). The V end was cut by 2 bases, the J end by 4 bases, with 6 bases between. This CDR3 is 13 amino acids long. Looked up from germline, CDR1 is SGHNT and CDR2 is YENEEA. The full variable domain, with the rest looked up from reference TRBV11-3 and TRBJ2-1, is EAGVVQSPRYKIIEKKQPVAFWCNPISGHNTLYWYLQNLGQGPELLIRYENEEAVDDSQLPKDRFSAERLKGVDSTLKIQPAELGDSAVYLCASSLRGYNEQFFGPGTRLTVL.

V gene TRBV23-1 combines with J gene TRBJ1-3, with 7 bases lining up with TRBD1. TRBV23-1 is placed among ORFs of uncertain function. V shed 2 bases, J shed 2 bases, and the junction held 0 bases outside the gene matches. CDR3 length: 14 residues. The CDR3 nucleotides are TGCGCCAGCAGTCAAACAGGGGCTGGAAACACCATATATTTT. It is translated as CASSQTGAGNTIYF.

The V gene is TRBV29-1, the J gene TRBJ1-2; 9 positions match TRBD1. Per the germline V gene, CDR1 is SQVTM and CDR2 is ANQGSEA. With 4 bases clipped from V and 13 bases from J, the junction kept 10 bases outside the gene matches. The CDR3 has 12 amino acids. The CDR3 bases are TGCAGCGTTGGCCTCGACAGGGGGAGGTGCACCTTC. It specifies CSVGLDRGRCTF. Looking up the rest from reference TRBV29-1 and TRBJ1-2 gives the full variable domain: SAVISQKPSRDICQRGTSLTIQCQVDSQVTMMFWYRQQPGQSLTLIATANQGSEATYESGFVIDKFPISRPNLTFSTLTVSNMSPEDSSIYLCSVGLDRGRCTFGSGTRLTVV.

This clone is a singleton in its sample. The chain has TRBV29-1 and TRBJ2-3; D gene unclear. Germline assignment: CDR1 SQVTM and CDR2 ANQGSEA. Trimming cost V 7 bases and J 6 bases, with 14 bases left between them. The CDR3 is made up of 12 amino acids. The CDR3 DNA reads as TGCAGCGGTGCAGCAGGCCCCGATACGCAGTATTTT. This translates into CSGAAGPDTQYF.

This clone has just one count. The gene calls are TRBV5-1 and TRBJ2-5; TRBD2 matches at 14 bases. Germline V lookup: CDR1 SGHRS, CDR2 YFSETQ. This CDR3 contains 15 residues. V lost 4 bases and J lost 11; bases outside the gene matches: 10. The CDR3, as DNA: TGCGCCAGCAGCCCGCCGGGACTAGCGGGAGCCCAGCAGTACTTC. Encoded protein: CASSPPGLAGAQQYF.

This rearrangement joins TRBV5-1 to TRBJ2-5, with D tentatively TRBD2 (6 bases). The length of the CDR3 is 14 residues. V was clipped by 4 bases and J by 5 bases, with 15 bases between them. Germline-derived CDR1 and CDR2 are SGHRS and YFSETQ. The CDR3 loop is CASSPGALRETQYF. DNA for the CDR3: TGCGCCAGCAGCCCGGGAGCCCTGCGGGAGACCCAGTACTTC.

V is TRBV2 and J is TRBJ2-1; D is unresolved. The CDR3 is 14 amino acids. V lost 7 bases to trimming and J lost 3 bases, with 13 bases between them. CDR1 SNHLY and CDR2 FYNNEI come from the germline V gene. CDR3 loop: CASISGEGYNEQFF. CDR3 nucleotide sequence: TGTGCCAGCATTTCCGGAGAAGGCTACAATGAGCAGTTCTTC.

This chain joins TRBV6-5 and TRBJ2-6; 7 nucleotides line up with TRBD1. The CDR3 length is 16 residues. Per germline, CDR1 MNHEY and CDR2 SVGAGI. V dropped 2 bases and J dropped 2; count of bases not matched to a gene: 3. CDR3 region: CASSYRQGAGANVLTF. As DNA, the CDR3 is TGTGCCAGCAGTTACCGGCAGGGGGCTGGGGCCAACGTCCTGACTTTC.

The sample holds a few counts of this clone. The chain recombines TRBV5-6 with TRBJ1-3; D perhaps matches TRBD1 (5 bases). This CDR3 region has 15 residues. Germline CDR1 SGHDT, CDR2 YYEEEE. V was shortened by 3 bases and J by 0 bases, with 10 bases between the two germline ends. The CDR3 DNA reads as TGTGCCAGCAGCTCTGACAGCCACTCTGGAAACACCATATATTTT. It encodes CASSSDSHSGNTIYF.

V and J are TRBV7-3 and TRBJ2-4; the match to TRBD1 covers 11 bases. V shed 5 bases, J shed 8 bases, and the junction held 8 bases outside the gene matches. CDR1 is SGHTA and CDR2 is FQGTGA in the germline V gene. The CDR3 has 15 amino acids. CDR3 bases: TGTGCCAGCAGCCTAGGGGACAGGGGGGGGGACATTCAGTACTTC. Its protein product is CASSLGDRGGDIQYF.

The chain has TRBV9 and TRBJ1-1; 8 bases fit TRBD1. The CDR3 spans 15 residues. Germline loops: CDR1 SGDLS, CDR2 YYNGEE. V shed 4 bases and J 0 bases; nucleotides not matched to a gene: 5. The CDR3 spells CASSPRQGMNTEAFF. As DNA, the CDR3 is TGTGCCAGCAGCCCTCGACAGGGGATGAACACTGAAGCTTTCTTT.

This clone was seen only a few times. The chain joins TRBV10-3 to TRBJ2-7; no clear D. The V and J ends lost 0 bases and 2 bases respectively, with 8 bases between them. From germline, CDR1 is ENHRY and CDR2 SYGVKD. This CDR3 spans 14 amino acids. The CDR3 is CAISESNRAYEQYF. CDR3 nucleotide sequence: TGTGCCATCAGTGAGTCGAACAGAGCCTACGAGCAGTACTTC.